This is a list of T cell receptor beta chains from one sample in a study of control samples from healthy donors and cancer patients. The data were produced by immunoSEQ multiplex PCR, yet TCRdb's version contains in-frame clones alone and is incomplete. The sample lists tens of thousands of clones, 70% to 85% seen once, with around 35% in the top ten. The sample was PBMCs. These TCRs come from a man between 65 and 79 years old with lung cancer. Each CDR3 is given with its conserved first and last residue.

j_call v_call cdr3_aa
TRBJ2-7 TRBV27 CASSFVAASSYEQYF
TRBJ2-5 TRBV7-3 CASSLGRGKTQYF
TRBJ1-1 TRBV6-5 CASIGTVSLSEAFF
TRBJ1-6 TRBV25-1 CASRQGNSNSPLHF
TRBJ2-1 TRBV29-1 CSASSQGISNEQFF
TRBJ1-3 TRBV5-1 CASSRNRPGYF
TRBJ1-2 TRBV6-2/TRBV6-3 CASSYSRTDYGYTF
TRBJ2-7 TRBV7-6 CASSTNRAYEQYF
TRBJ2-1 TRBV6-5 CASRGGSYNEQFF
TRBJ1-3 TRBV5-8 CASSTSSIPSGNTIYF
TRBJ1-2 TRBV4-1 CASSHPGQGRLYGYTF
TRBJ1-5 TRBV5-4 CASSFAGQPQHF
TRBJ2-3 TRBV9 CASSVATSISTDTQYF
TRBJ2-1 TRBV7-2 CASSKDYSSYNEQFF
TRBJ2-7 TRBV5-4 CASSNPLGQVNEQYF
TRBJ2-3 TRBV9 CASSVGGQGSSDTQYF
TRBJ2-2 TRBV4-2 CASSQEPGGRGTGELFF
TRBJ2-7 TRBV7-9 CASSQGPGQGVYEQYF
TRBJ1-2 TRBV7-8 CASSLVGVQYGYTF
TRBJ2-1 TRBV5-1 CASSWTGTSGGASGEQFF
TRBJ1-4 TRBV5-8 CASSQDRGGTNEKLFF
TRBJ1-1 TRBV6-2/TRBV6-3 CASSTGTAVMNTEAFF
TRBJ2-7 TRBV12-3/TRBV12-4 CASSGTVLYEQYF
TRBJ2-2 TRBV5-1 CASSSGGLNTGELFF
TRBJ2-3 TRBV5-4 CASSQSGSHTQYF
TRBJ1-1 TRBV5-8 CASSLDQGSGAFF
TRBJ1-1 TRBV14 CASSQGVRMNTEAFF
TRBJ1-4 TRBV30 CAWSDGFRGVGEKLFF
TRBJ2-7 TRBV5-8 CASSLDGDRVWRDSGQYF
TRBJ1-4 TRBV7-6 CASSLESSGTSRRGDYEKLFF
TRBJ1-3 TRBV19 CASSIYSRAPSGNTIYF